Here is one T cell receptor (beta chain) with its context. Its antigen remains unidentified. The record has no base qualities; no much larger clone is one base away. This entry comes from a study of blood T cell repertoires in COVID-19 (dated by TCRdb to 2018 to 2021). Looking at the study overall: Samples covering the acute and convalescent phases of COVID-19 were provided by collaborators in the United States, Italy and Spain. The material from the prospective study consisted of cDNA or gDNA derived from T cells, B-cell-depleted T cells, or PBMCs. Deeply sampled blood TCRbeta repertoires from subjects exposed to, actively infected with, or recovered from COVID-19 were included in the dataset. A freely available public database, intended as a resource for researchers studying the immune response to SARS-CoV-2, is where the repertoires were released. Samples came from the ongoing ImmuneRACE study (first 160 participants) plus 1,254 subjects from 6 global collaborators. Nearly every sample came with metadata listing a de-identified subject ID, COVID-19 status, age in years and sex. Where available, HLA class I and class II types were taken from metadata supplied by the sample provider and were not determined by assay-based typing. What the authors observed across the whole study: The quantity of clinical and demographic metadata differed by source and by participant and was supplied without curation.

In the prospective study, participants were roughly 18 to 95 years old, resided in under 30 geographic areas of the United States, and were enrolled through a virtual design. In the prospective study, participants were assigned to cohorts based on the clinical history participants reported in a screening survey and a study questionnaire. Exposed participants had been in contact with someone with a PCR-confirmed or clinician-diagnosed COVID-19 case within 2 weeks of study entry. In the prospective study, mobile phlebotomists collected whole blood, serum and a nasopharyngeal or oropharyngeal swab from each participant. Participants in the prospective study had the option to provide additional blood draws and questionnaires over a roughly 2-month period. Blood samples from the prospective study were shipped frozen or at room temperature prior to DNA extraction. V is clipped by 0 bases and J by 5 bases, and the sequence between their germline boundaries is 9 bases long. The germline V gene gives CDR1 as SGHVS and CDR2 as FQNEAQ. The CDR3 has 14 amino acids, counting the end cysteine and phenylalanine. The only DNA kept is the CDR3, 42 bases in frame from the first base.

The immunoSEQ Assay, a bias-controlled multiplex PCR, was used to amplify TCRbeta CDR3 regions from genomic DNA. The original pipeline was this. Nucleated cell counts per sample were estimated from amplification of reference gene primers within the assay. Sequence reads were collapsed and filtered to measure the absolute abundance of every unique TCRbeta CDR3 rearrangement. For each sample, productive Simpson clonality was calculated by taking the square root of Simpson's diversity index across productive rearrangements. TCRdb obtained this table from immuneACCESS and retained in-frame rearrangements with V and J assigned. These tables miss some clones; where compared with another copy, unresolved V genes account for less than half of the shortfall, and the remainder is unexplained. Clone size and V and J calls were adopted from that table, with D and trimming inferred from the DNA. In all, the sample holds over 250,000 clones, and approximately 82% of those were seen once. The ten largest account for over 4% of the sample.

This TCR was sampled from a man aged 35-49 years who had been exposed to COVID-19. Sequencing used PBMCs or T cells enriched from blood (not recorded which). The rearrangement combines TRBV7-8 with TRBJ2-3, and TRBD2 may be the D gene, going by 6 matching bases. The bases read TGTGCCAGCAGCTTAGCGGGGGGAAAAGATACGCAGTATTTT. Its protein is CASSLAGGKDTQYF.